One and the same sample provided the 5 T cell receptor beta chains below, sequenced in a study of spatial heterogeneity in lung cancer. Findings of the study overall: Tracking of tumor mutation counts was seen in expanded intratumoral alpha and beta TCR counts.

MiXCR was run by TCRdb on the 5' RACE reads, yielding one entry per CDR3 protein. The sample lists 1,400 to 1,500 distinct CDR3 sequences, 10% to 15% occurring once. No antigen has been assigned to these receptors. Described time point: sample taken at primary tumor resection. This sample comprised lung tumor tissue, obtained at surgery. Every receptor here comes from a female donor with early-stage non-small cell lung cancer.

By its share, this clonotype is medium-sized. This beta chain slipped into a library made for alpha chains as a stray read, so its size is not meaningful. The chain couples TRBV7-8 to TRBJ2-2, with D uncertain. The CDR3 loop spans 14 amino acids. The germline gives CDR1 SGHVS, CDR2 FQNEAQ. Between the trimmed V and J ends, which lost 8 bases and 0 bases, there was a span of 10 bases. The CDR3 loop reads CASAHFTNTGELFF. CDR3 nucleotide sequence: TGTGCCAGCGCACACTTTACGAACACCGGGGAGCTGTTTTTT.

This clonotype was recorded at least ten times. Little can be read into the size of this beta chain, an off-target read in a library designed for alpha chains. The genes are TRBV19 and TRBJ2-3, with TRBD2 as a possible D gene (5 bases). The V end lost 3 bases, the J end lost 4 bases, and 14 bases lay between the germline ends. Germline V gene lookup returns CDR1 LNHDA and CDR2 SQIVND (reference sequence). This CDR3 comprises 15 residues. This CDR3 reads CASSMDLEEADTQYF. In DNA, the CDR3 is TGTGCCAGTAGTATGGACCTCGAGGAGGCAGATACGCAGTATTTT.

Sample share makes this clonotype medium-sized (0.01 to 0.1%). The size of this beta chain means little, since it is a stray read in a library made for alpha chains. The chain uses TRBV4-1 and TRBJ1-1; the D gene is possibly TRBD1 (5 bases). The CDR3 is 14 residues long. From germline, CDR1 is MGHRA and CDR2 YSYEKL. V lost 2 bases and J 6 bases, leaving 13 bases between the germline ends. The CDR3 sequence: CASSQPGVRAEAFF. The CDR3 DNA is TGCGCCAGCAGCCAACCGGGGGTGCGGGCTGAAGCTTTCTTT.

This clonotype qualifies as medium-sized. This beta chain is an unintended read in a library built for alpha chains; its size means little. The rearrangement links TRBV20-1 to TRBJ1-4; D may be TRBD1 (5 bases). The CDR3 runs to 13 residues. Looked up from germline, CDR1 is DFQATT and CDR2 is SNEGSKA (reference sequence). V was pared by 2 bases and J by 6 bases, with 10 bases between. The CDR3 reads CSARRGSDEKLFF. The CDR3 bases are TGCAGTGCTAGACGGGGCTCAGATGAAAAACTGTTTTTT.

Sample share makes this clonotype medium-sized. Little can be read into the size of this beta chain, an off-target read in a library designed for alpha chains. This chain uses TRBV7-6 with TRBJ1-5; unclear D gene. Germline assignment: CDR1 SGHVS and CDR2 FNYEAQ. V shed 5 bases and J shed 3 bases, with 11 bases lying between them. CDR3 size: 14 residues. The CDR3 reads CASSLGGNNQPQHF. CDR3 sequence (DNA): TGTGCCAGCAGCCTAGGAGGTAACAATCAGCCCCAGCATTTT.